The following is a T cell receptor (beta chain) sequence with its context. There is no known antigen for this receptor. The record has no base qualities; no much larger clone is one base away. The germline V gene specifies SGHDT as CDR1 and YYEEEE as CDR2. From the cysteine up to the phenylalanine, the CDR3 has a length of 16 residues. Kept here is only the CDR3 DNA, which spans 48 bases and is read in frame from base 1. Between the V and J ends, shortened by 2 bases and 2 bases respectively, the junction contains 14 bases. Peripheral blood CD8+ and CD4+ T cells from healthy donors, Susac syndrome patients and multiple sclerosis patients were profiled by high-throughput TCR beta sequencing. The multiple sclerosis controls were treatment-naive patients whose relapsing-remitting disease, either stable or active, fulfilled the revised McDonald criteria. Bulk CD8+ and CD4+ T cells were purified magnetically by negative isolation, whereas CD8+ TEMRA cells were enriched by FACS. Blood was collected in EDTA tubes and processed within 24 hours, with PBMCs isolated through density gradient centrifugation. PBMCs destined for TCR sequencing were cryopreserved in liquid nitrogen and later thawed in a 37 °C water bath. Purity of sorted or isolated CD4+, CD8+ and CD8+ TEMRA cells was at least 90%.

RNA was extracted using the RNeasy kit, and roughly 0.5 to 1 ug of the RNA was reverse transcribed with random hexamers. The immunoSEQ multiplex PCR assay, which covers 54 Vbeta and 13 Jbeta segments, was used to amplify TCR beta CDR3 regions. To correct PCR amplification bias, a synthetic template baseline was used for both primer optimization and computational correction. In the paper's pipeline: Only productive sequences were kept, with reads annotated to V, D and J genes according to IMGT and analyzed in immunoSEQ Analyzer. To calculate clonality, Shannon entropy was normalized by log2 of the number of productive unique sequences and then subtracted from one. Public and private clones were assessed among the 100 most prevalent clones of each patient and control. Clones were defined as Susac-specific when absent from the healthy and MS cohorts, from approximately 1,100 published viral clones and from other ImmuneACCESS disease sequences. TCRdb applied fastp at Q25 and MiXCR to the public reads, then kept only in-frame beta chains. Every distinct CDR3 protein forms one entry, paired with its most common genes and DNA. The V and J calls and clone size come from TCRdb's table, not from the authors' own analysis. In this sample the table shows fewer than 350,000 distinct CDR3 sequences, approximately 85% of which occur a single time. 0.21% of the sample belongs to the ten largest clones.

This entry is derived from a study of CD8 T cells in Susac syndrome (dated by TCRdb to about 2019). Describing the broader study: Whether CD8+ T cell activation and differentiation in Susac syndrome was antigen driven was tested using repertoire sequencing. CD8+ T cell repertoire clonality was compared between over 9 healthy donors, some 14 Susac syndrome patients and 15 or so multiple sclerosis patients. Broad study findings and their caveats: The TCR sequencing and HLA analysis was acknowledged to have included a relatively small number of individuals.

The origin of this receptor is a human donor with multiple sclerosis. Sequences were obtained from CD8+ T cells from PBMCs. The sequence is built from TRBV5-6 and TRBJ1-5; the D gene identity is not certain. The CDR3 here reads CASSFGPPRGNQPQHF. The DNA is TGTGCCAGCAGCTTCGGACCGCCGCGGGGCAATCAGCCCCAGCATTTT.